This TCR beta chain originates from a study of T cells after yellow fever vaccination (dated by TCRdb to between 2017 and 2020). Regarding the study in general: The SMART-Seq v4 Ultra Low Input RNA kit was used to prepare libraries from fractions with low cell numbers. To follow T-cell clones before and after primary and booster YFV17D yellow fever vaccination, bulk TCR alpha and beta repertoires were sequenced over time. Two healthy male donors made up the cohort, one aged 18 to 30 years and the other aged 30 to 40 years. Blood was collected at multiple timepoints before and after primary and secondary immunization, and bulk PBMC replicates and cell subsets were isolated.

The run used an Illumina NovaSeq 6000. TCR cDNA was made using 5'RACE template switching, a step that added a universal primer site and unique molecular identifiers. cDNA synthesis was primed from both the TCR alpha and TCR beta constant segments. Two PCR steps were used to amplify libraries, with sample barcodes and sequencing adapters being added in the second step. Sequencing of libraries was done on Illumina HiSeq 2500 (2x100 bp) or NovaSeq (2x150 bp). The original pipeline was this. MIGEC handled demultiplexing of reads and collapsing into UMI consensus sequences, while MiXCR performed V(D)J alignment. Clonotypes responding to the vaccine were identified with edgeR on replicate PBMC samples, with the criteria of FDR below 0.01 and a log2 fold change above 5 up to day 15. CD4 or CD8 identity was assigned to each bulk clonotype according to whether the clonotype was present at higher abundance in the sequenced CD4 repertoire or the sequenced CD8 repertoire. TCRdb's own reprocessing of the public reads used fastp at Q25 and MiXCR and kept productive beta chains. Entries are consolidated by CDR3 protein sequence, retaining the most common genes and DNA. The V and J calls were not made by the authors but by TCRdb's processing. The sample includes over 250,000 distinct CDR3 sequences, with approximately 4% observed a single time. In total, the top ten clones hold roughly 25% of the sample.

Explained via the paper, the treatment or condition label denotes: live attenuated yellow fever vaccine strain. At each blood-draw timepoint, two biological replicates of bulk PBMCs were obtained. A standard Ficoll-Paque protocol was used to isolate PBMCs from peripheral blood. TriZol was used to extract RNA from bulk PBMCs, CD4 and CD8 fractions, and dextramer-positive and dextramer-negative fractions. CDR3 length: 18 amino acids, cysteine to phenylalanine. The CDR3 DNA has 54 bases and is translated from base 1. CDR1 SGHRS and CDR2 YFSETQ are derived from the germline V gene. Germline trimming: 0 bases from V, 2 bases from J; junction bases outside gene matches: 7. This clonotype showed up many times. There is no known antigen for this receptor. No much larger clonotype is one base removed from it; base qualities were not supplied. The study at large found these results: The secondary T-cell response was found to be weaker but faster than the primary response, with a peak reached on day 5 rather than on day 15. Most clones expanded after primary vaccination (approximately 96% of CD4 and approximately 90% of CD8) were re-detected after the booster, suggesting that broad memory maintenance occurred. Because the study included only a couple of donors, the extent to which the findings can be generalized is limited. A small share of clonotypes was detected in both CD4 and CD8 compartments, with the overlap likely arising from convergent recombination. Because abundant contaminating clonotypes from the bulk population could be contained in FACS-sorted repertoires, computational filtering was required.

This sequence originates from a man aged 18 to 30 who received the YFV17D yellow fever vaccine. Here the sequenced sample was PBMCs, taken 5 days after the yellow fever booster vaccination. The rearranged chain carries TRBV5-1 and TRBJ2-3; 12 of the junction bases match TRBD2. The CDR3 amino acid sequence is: CASSLGLAGEKITDTQYF. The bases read TGCGCCAGCAGCTTGGGACTAGCGGGGGAGAAAATCACAGATACGCAGTATTTT.